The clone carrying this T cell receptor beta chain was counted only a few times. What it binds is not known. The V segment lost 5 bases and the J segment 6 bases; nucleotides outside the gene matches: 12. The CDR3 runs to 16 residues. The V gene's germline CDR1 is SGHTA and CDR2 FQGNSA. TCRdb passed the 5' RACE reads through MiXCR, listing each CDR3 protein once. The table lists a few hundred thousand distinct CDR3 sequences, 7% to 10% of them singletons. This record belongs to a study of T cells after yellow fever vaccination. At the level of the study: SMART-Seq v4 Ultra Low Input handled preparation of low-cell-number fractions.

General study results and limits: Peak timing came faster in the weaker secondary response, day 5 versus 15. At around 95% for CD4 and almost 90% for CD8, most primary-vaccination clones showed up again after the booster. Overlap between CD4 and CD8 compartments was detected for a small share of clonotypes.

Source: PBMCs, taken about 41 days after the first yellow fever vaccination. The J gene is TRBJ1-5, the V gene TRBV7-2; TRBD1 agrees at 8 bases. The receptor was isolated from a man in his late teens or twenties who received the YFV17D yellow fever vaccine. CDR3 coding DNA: TGTGCCAGCAGCCAGAATCCAGGGGGCATAAGTCAGCCCCAGCATTTT. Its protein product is CASSQNPGGISQPQHF.